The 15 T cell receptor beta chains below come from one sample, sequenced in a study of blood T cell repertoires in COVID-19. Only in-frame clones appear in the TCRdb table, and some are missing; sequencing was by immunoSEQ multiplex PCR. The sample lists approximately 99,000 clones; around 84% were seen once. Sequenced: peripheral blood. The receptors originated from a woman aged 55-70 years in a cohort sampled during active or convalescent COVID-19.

The CDR3 loop is CASSLNQGGNSPLHF. The CDR3 DNA follows: TGTGCCAGCAGCTTAAATCAGGGAGGGAATTCACCCCTCCACTTT. The chain recombines TRBV7-6 with TRBJ1-6; the D gene is possibly TRBD1 (5 bases). V lost 2 bases, J lost 7 bases, and 12 bases lay in between. The CDR3 consists of 15 residues. Per germline, CDR1 SGHVS and CDR2 FNYEAQ.

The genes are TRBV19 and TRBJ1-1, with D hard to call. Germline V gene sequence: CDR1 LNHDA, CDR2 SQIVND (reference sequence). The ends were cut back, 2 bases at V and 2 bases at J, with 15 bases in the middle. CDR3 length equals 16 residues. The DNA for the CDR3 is TGTGCCAGTAGTATAAACCCCGCGGGCTCTAACACTGAAGCTTTCTTT. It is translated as CASSINPAGSNTEAFF.

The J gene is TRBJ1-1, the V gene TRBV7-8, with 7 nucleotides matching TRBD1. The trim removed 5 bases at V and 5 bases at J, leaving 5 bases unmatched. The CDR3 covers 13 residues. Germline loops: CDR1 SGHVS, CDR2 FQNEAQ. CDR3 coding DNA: TGTGCCAGCAGCCTCGGACAGGAAACTGAAGCTTTCTTT. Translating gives CASSLGQETEAFF.

The DNA for the CDR3 is TGTGCCAGCAGCCCGGCGGGGCAAGGCACAGATACGCAGTATTTT. Translation: CASSPAGQGTDTQYF. The chain couples TRBV5-4 to TRBJ2-3; a possible D gene is TRBD2 (6 bases). Germline values: CDR1 SGHNT, CDR2 YYREEE (reference sequence). Deletions cut 4 bases from V and 1 base from J, with 13 bases between. The CDR3 has 15 residues. Looking up the rest from reference TRBV5-4 and TRBJ2-3 gives the full variable domain: ETGVTQSPTHLIKTRGQQVTLRCSSQSGHNTVSWYQQALGQGPQFIFQYYREEENGRGNFPPRFSGLQFPNYSSELNVNALELDDSALYLCASSPAGQGTDTQYFGPGTRLTVL.

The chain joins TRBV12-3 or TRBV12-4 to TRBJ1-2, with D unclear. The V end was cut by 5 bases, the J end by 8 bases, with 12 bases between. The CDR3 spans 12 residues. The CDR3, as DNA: TGTGCCAGCAGTCCGCCCCCCCAGGGCTACACCTTC. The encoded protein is CASSPPPQGYTF.

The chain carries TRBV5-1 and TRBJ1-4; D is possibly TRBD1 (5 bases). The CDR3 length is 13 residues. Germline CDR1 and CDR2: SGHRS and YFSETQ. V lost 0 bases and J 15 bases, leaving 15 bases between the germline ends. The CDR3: CASSLVPGGVVFF. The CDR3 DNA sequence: TGCGCCAGCAGCTTGGTACCTGGAGGGGTGGTGTTTTTT.

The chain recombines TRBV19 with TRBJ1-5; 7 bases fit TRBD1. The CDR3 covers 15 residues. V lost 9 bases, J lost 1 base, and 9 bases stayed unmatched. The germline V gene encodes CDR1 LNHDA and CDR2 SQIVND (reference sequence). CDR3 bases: TGTGCCAGCCGTGAGACAGGGCGGAGCAATCAGCCCCAGCATTTT. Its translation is CASRETGRSNQPQHF.

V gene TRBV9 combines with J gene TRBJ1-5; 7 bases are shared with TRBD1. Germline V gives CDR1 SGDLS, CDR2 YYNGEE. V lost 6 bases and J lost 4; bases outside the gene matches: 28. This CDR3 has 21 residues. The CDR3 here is CASKFVSELTGPEGWNQPQHF. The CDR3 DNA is TGTGCCAGCAAATTCGTGAGCGAACTGACAGGGCCGGAGGGGTGGAATCAGCCCCAGCATTTT.

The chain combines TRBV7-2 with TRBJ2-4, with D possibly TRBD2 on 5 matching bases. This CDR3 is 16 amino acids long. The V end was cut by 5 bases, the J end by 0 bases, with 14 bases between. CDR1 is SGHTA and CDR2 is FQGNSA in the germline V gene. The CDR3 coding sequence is TGTGCCAGCAGCCCAACGTACGGGATAGCCAAAAACATTCAGTACTTC. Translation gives CASSPTYGIAKNIQYF.

The CDR3 reads CAWSVRPGTGGITPNEKLFF. The DNA for the CDR3 is TGTGCCTGGAGTGTAAGGCCGGGGACAGGGGGCATTACCCCTAATGAAAAACTGTTTTTT. V and J are TRBV30 and TRBJ1-4; 12 positions match TRBD1. This CDR3 is built from 20 residues. Germline V CDR1 and CDR2: GTSNPN, SVGIG (reference sequence). J was trimmed by 3 bases and V by 0 bases; bases with no gene match: 14.

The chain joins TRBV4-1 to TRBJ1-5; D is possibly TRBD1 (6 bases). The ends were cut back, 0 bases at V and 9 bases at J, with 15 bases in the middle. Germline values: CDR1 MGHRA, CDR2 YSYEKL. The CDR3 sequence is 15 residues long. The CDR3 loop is CASSQERGGMGPQHF. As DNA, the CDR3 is TGCGCCAGCAGCCAAGAACGTGGGGGCATGGGGCCCCAGCATTTT.

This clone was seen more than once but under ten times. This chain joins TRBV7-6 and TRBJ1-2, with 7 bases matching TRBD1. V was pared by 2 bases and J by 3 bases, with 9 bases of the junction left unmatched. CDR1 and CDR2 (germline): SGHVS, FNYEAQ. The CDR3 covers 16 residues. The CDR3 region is CASSLTRDSPDYGYTF. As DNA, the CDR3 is TGTGCCAGCAGCTTAACCCGGGACAGTCCTGACTATGGCTACACCTTC.

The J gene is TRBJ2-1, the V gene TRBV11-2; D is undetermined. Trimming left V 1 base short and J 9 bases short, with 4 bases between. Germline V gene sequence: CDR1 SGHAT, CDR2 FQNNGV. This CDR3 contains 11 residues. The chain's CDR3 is CASSLGGEQFF. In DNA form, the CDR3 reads TGTGCCAGCAGCTTAGGAGGTGAGCAGTTCTTC.

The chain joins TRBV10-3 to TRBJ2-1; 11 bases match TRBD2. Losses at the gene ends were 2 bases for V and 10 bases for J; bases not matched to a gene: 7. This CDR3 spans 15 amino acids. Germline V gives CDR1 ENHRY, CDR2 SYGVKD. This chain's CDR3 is CAISEEGVAGGEQFF. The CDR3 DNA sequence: TGTGCCATCAGTGAGGAAGGGGTAGCGGGGGGGGAGCAGTTCTTC.

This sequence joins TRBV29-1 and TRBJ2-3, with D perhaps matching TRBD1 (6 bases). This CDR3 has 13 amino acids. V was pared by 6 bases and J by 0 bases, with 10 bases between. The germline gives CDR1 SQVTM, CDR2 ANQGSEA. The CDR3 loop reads CSVGTGSTDTQYF. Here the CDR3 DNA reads TGCAGCGTGGGAACAGGGAGCACAGATACGCAGTATTTT.